The source of this T cell receptor (beta chain) is a study of T cells of healthy individuals. TCRdb analysed the 5' RACE reads with MiXCR anew, one entry per CDR3 protein. This sample has 45,000 to 60,000 distinct CDR3 sequences; roughly 14% occur once, and the top ten carry 15% to 20%. The ends were cut back, 6 bases at V and 6 bases at J, with 17 bases in the middle. CDR3 length: 14 residues. Germline V gene lookup returns CDR1 MNHEY and CDR2 SVGEGT. The clonotype comes from a human donor in good health. The chain carries TRBV6-2 or TRBV6-3 and TRBJ2-5; D is perhaps TRBD1 (6 bases). The CDR3 DNA reads TGTGCCAGCAGCCCACCGGGGACACAGAAGACCCAGTACTTC. It translates to CASSPPGTQKTQYF.